The present TCR beta chain was sequenced within a study of early T cells in non-severe SARS-CoV-2 infection. Study results and limitations: Reliance on VDJdb matching favored anti-spike CD8 responses; private and CD4 specificities were missed.

In its sample, this clonotype was seen many times. What it recognizes is unknown. Individual cDNA molecules carried attached unique molecular identifiers. TCRdb re-analysed the 5' RACE reads in MiXCR, keeping a single row per CDR3 protein. The repertoire holds tens of thousands of distinct CDR3 sequences, with around 6% as singletons. Material: whole blood. The receptor was derived from an adult who was a healthcare worker with PCR-confirmed SARS-CoV-2 infection or an uninfected control (not recorded which).

Here the CDR3 reads CSALSGSTEAFF. The CDR3 nucleotides read TGCAGTGCCCTCTCAGGGAGCACTGAAGCTTTCTTT. The chain uses TRBV20-1 and TRBJ1-1; a weak D match, TRBD1 (5 bases). Trimming cost V 6 bases and J 4 bases, with 12 bases left between them. Germline assignment: CDR1 DFQATT and CDR2 SNEGSKA (reference sequence). CDR3 length equals 12 residues.